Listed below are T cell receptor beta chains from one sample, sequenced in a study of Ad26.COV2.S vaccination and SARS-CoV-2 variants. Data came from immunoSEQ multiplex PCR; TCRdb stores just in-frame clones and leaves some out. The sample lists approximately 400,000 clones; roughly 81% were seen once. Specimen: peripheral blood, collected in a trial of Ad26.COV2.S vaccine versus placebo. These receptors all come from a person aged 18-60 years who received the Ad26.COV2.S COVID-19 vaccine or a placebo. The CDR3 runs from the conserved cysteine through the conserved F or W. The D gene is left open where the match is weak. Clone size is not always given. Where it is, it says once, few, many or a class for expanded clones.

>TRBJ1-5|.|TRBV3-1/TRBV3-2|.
CASSQGAEQPQHF
TGTGCCAGCAGCCAAGGAGCGGAGCAGCCCCAGCATTTT
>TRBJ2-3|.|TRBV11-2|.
CASSLDSTDTQYF
TGTGCCAGCAGCTTAGACAGCACAGATACGCAGTATTTT
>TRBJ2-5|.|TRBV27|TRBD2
CASSLLAGGAAWETQYF
TGTGCCAGCAGTTTATTAGCGGGGGGGGCCGCCTGGGAGACCCAGTACTTC
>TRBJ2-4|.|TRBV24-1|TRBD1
CATSESDRSNIQYF
TGTGCCACCAGTGAATCGGACAGGTCAAACATTCAGTACTTC
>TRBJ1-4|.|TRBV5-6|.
CASSLTGLANEKLFF
TGTGCCAGCAGCTTGACAGGGCTGGCTAATGAAAAACTGTTTTTT
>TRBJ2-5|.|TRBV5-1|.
CASKPGGNPGETQYF
TGCGCCAGCAAACCCGGCGGGAACCCGGGGGAGACCCAGTACTTC
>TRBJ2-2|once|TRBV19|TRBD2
CASSPGLGGTGELFF
TGTGCCAGTAGTCCGGGACTAGGGGGCACCGGGGAGCTGTTTTTT
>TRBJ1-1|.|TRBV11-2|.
CASSFSSTLDTEAFF
TGTGCCAGCAGCTTTTCTTCCACCCTGGACACTGAAGCTTTCTTT
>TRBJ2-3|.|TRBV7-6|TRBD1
CASRALGTGVSDTQYF
TGTGCCAGCAGAGCCCTCGGGACAGGGGTCTCAGATACGCAGTATTTT
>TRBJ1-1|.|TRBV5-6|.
CASSLVWTDTEAFF
TGTGCCAGCAGCTTGGTCTGGACAGACACTGAAGCTTTCTTT
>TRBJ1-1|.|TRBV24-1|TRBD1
CATSDLGTGVWWTEAFF
TGTGCCACCAGTGATTTAGGGACAGGGGTGTGGTGGACTGAAGCTTTCTTT
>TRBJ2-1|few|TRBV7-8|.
CASSLGPVSEQFF
TGTGCCAGCAGCTTAGGTCCAGTATCTGAGCAGTTCTTC
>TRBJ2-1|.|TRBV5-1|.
CASSARQSYNEQFF
TGCGCCAGCAGCGCTAGACAGTCCTACAATGAGCAGTTCTTC
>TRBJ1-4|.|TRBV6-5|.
CASSRANEKLFF
TGTGCCAGCTCCAGGGCTAATGAAAAACTGTTTTTT
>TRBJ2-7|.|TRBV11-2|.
CASSLDSILTGDEQYF
TGTGCCAGCAGCTTAGACTCGATCCTTACTGGGGACGAGCAGTACTTC
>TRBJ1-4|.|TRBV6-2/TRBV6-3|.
CASSDINEKLFF
TGTGCCAGCAGCGACATAAATGAAAAACTGTTTTTT